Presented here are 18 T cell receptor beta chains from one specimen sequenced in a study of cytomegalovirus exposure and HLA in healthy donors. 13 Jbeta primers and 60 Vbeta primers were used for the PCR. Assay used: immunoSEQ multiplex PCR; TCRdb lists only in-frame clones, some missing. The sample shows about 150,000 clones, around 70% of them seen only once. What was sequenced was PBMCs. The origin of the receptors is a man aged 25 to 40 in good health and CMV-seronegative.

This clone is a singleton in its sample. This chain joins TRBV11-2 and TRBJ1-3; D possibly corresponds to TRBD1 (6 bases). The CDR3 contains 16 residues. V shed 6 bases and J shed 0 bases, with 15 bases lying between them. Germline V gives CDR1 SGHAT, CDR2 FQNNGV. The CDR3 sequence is CASRIGGASSGNTIYF. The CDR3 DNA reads TGTGCCAGCAGAATAGGGGGGGCCAGCTCTGGAAACACCATATATTTT.

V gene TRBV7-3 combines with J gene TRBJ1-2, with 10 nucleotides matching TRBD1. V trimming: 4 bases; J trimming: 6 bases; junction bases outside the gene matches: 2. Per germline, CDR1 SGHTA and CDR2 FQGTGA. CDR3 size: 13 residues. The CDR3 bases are TGTGCCAGCAGCTCGGGACAGGGGAATGGCTACACCTTC. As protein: CASSSGQGNGYTF.

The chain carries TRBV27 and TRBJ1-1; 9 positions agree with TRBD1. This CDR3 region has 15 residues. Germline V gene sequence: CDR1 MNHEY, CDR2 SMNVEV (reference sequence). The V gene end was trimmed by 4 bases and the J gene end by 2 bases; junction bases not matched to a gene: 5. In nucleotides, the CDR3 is TGTGCCAGCAGTTCAACAGGGGGCGGTAACACTGAAGCTTTCTTT. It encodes CASSSTGGGNTEAFF.

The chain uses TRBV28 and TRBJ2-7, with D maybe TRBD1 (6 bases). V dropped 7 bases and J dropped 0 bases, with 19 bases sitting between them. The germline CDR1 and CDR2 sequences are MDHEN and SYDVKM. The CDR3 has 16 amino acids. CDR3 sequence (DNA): TGTGCCAGCACCAATGGGGGCGCAGTTGACTCCTACGAGCAGTACTTC. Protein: CASTNGGAVDSYEQYF. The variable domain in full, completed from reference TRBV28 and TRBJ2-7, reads DVKVTQSSRYLVKRTGEKVFLECVQDMDHENMFWYRQDPGLGLRLIYFSYDVKMKEKGDIPEGYSVSREKKERFSLILESASTNQTSMYLCASTNGGAVDSYEQYFGPGTRLTVT.

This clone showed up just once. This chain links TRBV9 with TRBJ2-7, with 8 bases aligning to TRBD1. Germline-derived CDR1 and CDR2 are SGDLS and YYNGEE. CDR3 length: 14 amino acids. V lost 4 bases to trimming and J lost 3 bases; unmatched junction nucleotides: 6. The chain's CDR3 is CASSPRDRIYEQYF. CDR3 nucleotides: TGTGCCAGCAGCCCCCGGGACAGGATCTACGAGCAGTACTTC.

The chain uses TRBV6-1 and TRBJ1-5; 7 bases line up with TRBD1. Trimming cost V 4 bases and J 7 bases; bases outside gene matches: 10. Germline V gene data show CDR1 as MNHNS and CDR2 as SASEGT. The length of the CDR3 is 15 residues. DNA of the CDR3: TGTGCCAGCAGTGTAGCGGGACAGTTTTACCAGCCCCAGCATTTT. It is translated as CASSVAGQFYQPQHF.

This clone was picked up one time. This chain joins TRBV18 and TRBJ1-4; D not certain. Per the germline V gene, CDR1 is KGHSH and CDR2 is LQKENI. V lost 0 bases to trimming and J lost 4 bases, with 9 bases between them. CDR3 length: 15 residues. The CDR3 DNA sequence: TGTGCCAGCTCACCACCGGCGACATATAATGAAAAACTGTTTTTT. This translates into CASSPPATYNEKLFF.

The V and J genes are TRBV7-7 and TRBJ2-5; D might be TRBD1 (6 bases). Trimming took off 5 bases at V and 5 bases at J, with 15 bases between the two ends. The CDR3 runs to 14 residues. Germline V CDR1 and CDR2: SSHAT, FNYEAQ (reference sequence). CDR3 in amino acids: CASSTEGGAETQYF. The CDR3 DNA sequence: TGTGCCAGCAGCACCGAAGGGGGTGCGGAGACCCAGTACTTC.

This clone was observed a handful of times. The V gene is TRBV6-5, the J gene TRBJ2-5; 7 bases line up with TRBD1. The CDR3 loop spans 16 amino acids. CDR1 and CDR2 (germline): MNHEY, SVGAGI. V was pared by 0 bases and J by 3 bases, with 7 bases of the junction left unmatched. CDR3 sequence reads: CASSYSGTVGEETQYF. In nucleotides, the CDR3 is TGTGCCAGCAGTTACTCAGGGACAGTCGGGGAAGAGACCCAGTACTTC.

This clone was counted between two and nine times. The CDR3 DNA follows: TGTGCCAGCAGCCCCGGACTAGCGGGGGGACAGAGCTCCTACGAGCAGTACTTC. Its translation: CASSPGLAGGQSSYEQYF. This chain connects TRBV5-4 to TRBJ2-7, with 14 bases fitting TRBD2. The germline V gene encodes CDR1 SGHNT and CDR2 YYREEE (reference sequence). CDR3 length: 18 residues. Trimming at V came to 4 bases and at J to 0 bases, leaving 9 bases not matched to a gene.

The DNA for the CDR3 is TGTGCCAGCAGTTTATGGGGCTTAGGGAGCTCTGGGGCCAACGTCCTGACTTTC. This encodes CASSLWGLGSSGANVLTF. The chain uses TRBV28 and TRBJ2-6; maybe TRBD2 (5 bases). CDR3 size: 18 residues. Germline V gene lookup returns CDR1 MDHEN and CDR2 SYDVKM. With 0 bases removed from V and 0 bases from J, the gap between germline ends came to 12 bases.

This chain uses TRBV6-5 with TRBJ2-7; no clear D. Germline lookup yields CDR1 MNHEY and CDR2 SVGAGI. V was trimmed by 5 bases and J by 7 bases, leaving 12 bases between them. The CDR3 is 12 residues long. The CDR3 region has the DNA TGTGCCAGCAGTGCCCCAGGCGCAGAGCAGTACTTC. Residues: CASSAPGAEQYF.

In DNA form, the CDR3 reads TGTGCCAGCAGCAAGACAGGGGGCAACGACGACAATGAGCAGTTCTTC. Residues: CASSKTGGNDDNEQFF. The chain links TRBV9 to TRBJ2-1, with 10 bases fitting TRBD1. This CDR3 region has 16 residues. V was clipped by 4 bases and J by 5 bases; unmatched bases: 9. Germline V gene lookup returns CDR1 SGDLS and CDR2 YYNGEE.

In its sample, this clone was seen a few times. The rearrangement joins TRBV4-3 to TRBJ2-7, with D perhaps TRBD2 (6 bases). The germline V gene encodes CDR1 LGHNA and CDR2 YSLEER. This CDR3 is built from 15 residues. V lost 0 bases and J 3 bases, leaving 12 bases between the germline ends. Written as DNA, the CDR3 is TGCGCCAGCAGCCAAGAGGGCGGGGTCAGCTACGAGCAGTACTTC. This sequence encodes CASSQEGGVSYEQYF.

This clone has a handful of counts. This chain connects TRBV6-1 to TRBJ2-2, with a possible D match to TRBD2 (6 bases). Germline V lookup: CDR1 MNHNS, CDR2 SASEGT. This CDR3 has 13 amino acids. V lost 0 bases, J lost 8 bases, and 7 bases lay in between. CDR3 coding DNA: TGTGCCAGCAGTGAAGCTCTAGCGGGGGAGCTGTTTTTT. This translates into CASSEALAGELFF.

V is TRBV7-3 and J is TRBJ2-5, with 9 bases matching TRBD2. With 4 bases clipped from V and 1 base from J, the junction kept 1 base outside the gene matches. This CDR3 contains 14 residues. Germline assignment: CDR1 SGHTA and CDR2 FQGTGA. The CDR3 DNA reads TGTGCCAGCAGCTGGCGGGGGGGCCAAGAGACCCAGTACTTC. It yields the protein CASSWRGGQETQYF.

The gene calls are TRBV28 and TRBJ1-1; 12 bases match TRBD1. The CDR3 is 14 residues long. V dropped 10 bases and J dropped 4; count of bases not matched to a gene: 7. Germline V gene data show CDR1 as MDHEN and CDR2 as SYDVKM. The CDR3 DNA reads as TGTGCCACCGCACGGGACAGGGGGCGCACTGAAGCTTTCTTT. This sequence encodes CATARDRGRTEAFF.

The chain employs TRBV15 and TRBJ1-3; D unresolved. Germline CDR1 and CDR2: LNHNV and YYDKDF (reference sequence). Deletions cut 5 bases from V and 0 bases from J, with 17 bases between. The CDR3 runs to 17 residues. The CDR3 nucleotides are TGTGCCACCAGCTTCTCCCCGGGTAGGAGCTCTGGAAACACCATATATTTT. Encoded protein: CATSFSPGRSSGNTIYF. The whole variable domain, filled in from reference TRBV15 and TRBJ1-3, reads DAMVIQNPRYQVTQFGKPVTLSCSQTLNHNVMYWYQQKSSQAPKLLFHYYDKDFNNEADTPDNFQSRRPNTSFCFLDIRSPGLGDTAMYLCATSFSPGRSSGNTIYFGEGSWLTVV.